By proportion, the clone carrying this TCR beta chain is medium-sized. The antigen remains undetermined. Indicated treatment: 10-day PBMC culture with coronavirus spike peptide pools or control peptides (ViraFEST assay). CD4+ T lymphocytes from the unexposed donor were collected before the COVID-19 pandemic (2011-2018). The germline V gene encodes CDR1 DFQATT and CDR2 SNEGSKA (reference sequence). This CDR3 is built from 12 residues. V lost 3 bases to trimming and J lost 6 bases, with 11 bases between them. The sample belongs to a study of vaccination and CD4 T cells after COVID-19. At the level of the study: Cells were stimulated with overlapping spike peptide pools from SARS-CoV-2, HCoV-NL63, HCoV-OC43 and HCoV-229E. Controls used CEFX viral epitopes (positive), HIV-1 Nef peptides (negative), or no peptide.

Oncomine TCR Beta short-read sequencing was applied to DNA from cultured CD4+ T cells. TCRdb reanalysed the PCR reads using MiXCR and keeps one entry per CDR3 protein. The table lists about 4,900 distinct CDR3 sequences, 42% of them singletons. The source material was CD4+ T cells from blood, cultured in vitro. The receptor was derived from a human donor in good health. The rearrangement joins TRBV20-1 to TRBJ1-2; D ambiguous. Here the CDR3 reads CSASRTTHGYTF. The CDR3 region has the DNA TGCAGTGCTAGTCGCACGACCCATGGCTACACCTTC.